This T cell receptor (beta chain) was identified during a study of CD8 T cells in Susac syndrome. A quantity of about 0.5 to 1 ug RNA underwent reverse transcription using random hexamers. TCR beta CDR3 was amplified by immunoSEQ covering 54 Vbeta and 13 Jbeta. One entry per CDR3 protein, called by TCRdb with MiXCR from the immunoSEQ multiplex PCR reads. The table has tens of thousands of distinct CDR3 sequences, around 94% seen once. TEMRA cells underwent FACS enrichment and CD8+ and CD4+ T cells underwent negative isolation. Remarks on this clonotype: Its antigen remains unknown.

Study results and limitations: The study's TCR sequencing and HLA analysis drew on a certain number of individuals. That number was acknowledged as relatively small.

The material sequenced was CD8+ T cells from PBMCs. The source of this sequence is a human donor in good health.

CDR3 amino acids: CSVVPPDRVNTGELFF. The CDR3 region has the DNA TGCAGCGTTGTACCCCCTGACAGGGTGAATACCGGGGAGCTGTTTTTT. This chain links TRBV29-1 with TRBJ2-2, with 7 bases that match TRBD1. The V gene's germline CDR1 is SQVTM and CDR2 ANQGSEA. Germline trimming cut 4 bases from V and 5 bases from J; bases unmatched to any gene: 13. The CDR3 consists of 16 residues.